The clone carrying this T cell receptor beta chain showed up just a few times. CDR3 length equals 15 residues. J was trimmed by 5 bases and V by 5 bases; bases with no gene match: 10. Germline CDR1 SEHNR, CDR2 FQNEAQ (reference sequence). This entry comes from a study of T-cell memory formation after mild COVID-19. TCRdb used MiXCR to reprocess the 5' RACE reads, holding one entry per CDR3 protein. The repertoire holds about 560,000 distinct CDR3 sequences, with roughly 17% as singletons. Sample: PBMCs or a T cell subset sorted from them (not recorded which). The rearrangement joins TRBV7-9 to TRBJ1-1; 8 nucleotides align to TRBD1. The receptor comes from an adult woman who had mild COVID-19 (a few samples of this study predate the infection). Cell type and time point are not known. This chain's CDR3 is CASSRSDRGGTEAFF. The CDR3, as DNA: TGTGCCAGCAGCCGTTCAGACAGGGGTGGTACTGAAGCTTTCTTT.